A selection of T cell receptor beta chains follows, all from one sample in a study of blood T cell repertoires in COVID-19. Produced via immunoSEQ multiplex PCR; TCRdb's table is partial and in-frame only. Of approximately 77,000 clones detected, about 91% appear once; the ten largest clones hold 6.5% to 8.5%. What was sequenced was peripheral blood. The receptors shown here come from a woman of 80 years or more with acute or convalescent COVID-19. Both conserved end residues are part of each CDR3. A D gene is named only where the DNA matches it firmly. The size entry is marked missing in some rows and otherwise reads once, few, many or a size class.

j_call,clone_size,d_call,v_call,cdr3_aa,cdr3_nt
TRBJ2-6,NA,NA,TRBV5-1,CASSRGQGNSGANVLTF,TGCGCCAGCAGCAGGGGCCAGGGGAACTCTGGGGCCAACGTCCTGACTTTC
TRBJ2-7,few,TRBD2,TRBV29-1,CSVLAGVEQYF,TGCAGCGTTTTAGCGGGGGTTGAGCAGTACTTC
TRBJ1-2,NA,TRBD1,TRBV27,CASSYRDRGRYGYTF,TGTGCCAGCAGTTACCGGGACAGGGGTCGGTATGGCTACACCTTC
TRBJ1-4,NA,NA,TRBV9,CASSAPVRGKLFF,TGTGCCAGCAGCGCTCCGGTTAGGGGTAAACTGTTTTTT
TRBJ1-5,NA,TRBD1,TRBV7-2,CASSLDRGGNQPQHF,TGTGCCAGCAGTTTGGACAGGGGAGGCAATCAGCCCCAGCATTTT
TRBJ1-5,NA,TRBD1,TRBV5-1,CASSRDSSSNQPQHF,TGCGCCAGCAGCCGGGACAGCTCTAGCAATCAGCCCCAGCATTTT
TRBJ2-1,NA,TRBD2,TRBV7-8,CASSHSGGRTYNEQFF,TGTGCCAGCAGTCACAGCGGGGGGCGAACCTACAATGAGCAGTTCTTC
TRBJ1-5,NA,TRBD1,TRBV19,CASNPSGTGGNQPQHF,TGTGCCAGTAACCCATCCGGGACAGGGGGAAATCAGCCCCAGCATTTT
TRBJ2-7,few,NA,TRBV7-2,CASSLELTGLRDF,TGTGCCAGCAGCTTAGAGCTGACAGGCTTACGGGACTTC
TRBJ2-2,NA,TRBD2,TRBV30,CAWTPGLTNTGELFF,TGTGCCTGGACCCCGGGACTAACAAACACCGGGGAGCTGTTTTTT
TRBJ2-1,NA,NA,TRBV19,CASSIDRTRRSYNEQFF,TGTGCCAGTAGTATAGATCGAACCAGAAGATCCTACAATGAGCAGTTCTTC
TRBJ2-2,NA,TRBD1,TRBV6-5,CASSLTGSDTGELFF,TGTGCCAGCAGCCTGACAGGGAGTGACACCGGGGAGCTGTTTTTT
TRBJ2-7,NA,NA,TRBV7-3,CASSPRGASYEQYF,TGTGCCAGCAGCCCCCGAGGCGCAAGCTACGAGCAGTACTTC
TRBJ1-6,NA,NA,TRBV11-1,CASSADKYSPLHF,TGTGCCAGCAGCGCGGATAAGTATTCACCCCTCCACTTT
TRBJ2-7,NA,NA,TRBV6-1,CASSDPLGRNYEQYF,TGTGCCAGCAGTGACCCCCTGGGCAGAAACTACGAGCAGTACTTC
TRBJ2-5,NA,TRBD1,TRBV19,CASSLGTGGVFRQETQYF,TGTGCCAGTAGTCTCGGGACAGGGGGCGTCTTTCGCCAAGAGACCCAGTACTTC
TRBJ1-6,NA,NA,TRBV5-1,CASRREQSSYNSPLHF,TGCGCCAGCAGGAGGGAACAGAGCTCCTATAATTCACCCCTCCACTTT
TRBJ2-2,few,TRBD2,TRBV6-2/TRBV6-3,CASSWLAGGPRRGELFF,TGTGCCAGCAGTTGGCTAGCGGGAGGGCCGCGGCGTGGGGAGCTGTTTTTT
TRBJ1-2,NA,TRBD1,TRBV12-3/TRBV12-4,CASSGQGAGYTF,TGTGCCAGCAGTGGACAGGGCGCAGGCTACACCTTC
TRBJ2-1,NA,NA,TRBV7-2,CASSSRDGDNEQFF,TGTGCCAGCAGCTCGCGGGACGGCGACAATGAGCAGTTCTTC
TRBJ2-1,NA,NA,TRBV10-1,CASSRPAGKSYNEQFF,TGCGCCAGCAGCCGGCCCGCAGGGAAATCCTACAATGAGCAGTTCTTC
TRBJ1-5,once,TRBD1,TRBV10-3,CAISGGTDNQPQHF,TGTGCCATCAGTGGTGGGACAGACAATCAGCCCCAGCATTTT
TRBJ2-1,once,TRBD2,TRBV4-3,CASSRRTSGGLSPSYNEQFF,TGCGCCAGCAGCCGCCGGACTAGCGGGGGGCTATCTCCCTCCTACAATGAGCAGTTCTTC
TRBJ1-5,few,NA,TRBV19,CASSMSNSNQPQHF,TGTGCCAGTAGTATGTCCAATAGCAATCAGCCCCAGCATTTT
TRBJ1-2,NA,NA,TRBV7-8,CASSPLQGWNYGYTF,TGTGCCAGCAGCCCATTGCAGGGATGGAACTATGGCTACACCTTC
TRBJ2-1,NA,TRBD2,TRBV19,CASSSGTSGRTANEQFF,TGTGCCAGTAGTAGCGGGACTAGCGGGAGGACTGCCAATGAGCAGTTCTTC
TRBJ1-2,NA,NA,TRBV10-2,CASKDTTNYGYTF,TGCGCCAGCAAGGACACTACTAACTATGGCTACACCTTC
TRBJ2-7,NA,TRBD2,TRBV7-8,CASSLVGGAETYEQYF,TGTGCCAGCAGCTTAGTCGGGGGGGCCGAGACCTACGAGCAGTACTTC
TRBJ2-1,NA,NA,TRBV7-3,CASSLRADPYNEQFF,TGTGCCAGCAGTCTCAGGGCGGACCCCTACAATGAGCAGTTCTTC
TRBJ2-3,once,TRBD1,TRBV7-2,CASSTRQGFTDTQYF,TGTGCCAGCAGCACCCGACAGGGTTTCACAGATACGCAGTATTTT
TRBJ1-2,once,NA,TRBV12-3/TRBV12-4,CASSLQGLDGYTF,TGTGCCAGCAGCCTACAGGGACTAGATGGCTACACCTTC
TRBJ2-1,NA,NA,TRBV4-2,CASSRPLSGNYNEQFF,TGTGCCAGCAGCCGACCCCTGTCGGGGAACTACAATGAGCAGTTCTTC
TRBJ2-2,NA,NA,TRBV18,CASSTGSGELFF,TGTGCCAGCTCAACAGGGTCCGGGGAGCTGTTTTTT
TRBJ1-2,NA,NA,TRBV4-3,CASSQESGYYGYTF,TGCGCCAGCAGCCAAGAATCCGGGTACTATGGCTACACCTTC
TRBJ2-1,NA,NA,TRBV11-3,CASSATGTLLLGNEQFF,TGTGCCAGCAGCGCTACCGGGACACTTCTTTTGGGCAATGAGCAGTTCTTC
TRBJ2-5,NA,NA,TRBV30,CAWSVAGTQETQYF,TGTGCCTGGAGTGTTGCGGGGACCCAAGAGACCCAGTACTTC